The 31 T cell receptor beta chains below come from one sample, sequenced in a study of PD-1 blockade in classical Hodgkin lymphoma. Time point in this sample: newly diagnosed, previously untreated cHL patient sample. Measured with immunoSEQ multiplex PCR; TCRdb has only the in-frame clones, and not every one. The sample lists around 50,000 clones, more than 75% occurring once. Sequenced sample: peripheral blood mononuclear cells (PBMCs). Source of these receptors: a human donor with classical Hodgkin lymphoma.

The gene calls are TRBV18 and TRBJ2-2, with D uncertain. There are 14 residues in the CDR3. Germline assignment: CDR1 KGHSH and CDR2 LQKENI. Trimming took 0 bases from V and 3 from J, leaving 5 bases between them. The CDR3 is CASSPPGYTGELFF. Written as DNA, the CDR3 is TGTGCCAGCTCACCACCGGGATACACCGGGGAGCTGTTTTTT. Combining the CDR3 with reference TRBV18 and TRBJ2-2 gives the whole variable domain NAGVMQNPRHLVRRRGQEARLRCSPMKGHSHVYWYRQLPEEGLKFMVYLQKENIIDESGMPKERFSAEFPKEGPSILRIQQVVRGDSAAYFCASSPPGYTGELFFGEGSRLTVL.

This CDR3 reads CASTQFHAGGTHQTQYF. The DNA of the CDR3 is TGTGCCAGTACCCAATTCCATGCGGGAGGGACCCATCAGACCCAGTACTTC. This chain connects TRBV19 to TRBJ2-5; TRBD2 matches at 9 bases. CDR1 LNHDA and CDR2 SQIVND come from the germline V gene (reference sequence). V lost 7 bases to trimming and J lost 6 bases; unmatched junction nucleotides: 18. The CDR3 runs 17 residues.

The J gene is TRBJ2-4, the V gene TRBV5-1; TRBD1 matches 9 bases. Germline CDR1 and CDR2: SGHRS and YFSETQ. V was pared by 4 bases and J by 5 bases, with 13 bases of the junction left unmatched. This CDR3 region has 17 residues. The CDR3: CASSPTGQGPSENIQYF. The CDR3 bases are TGCGCCAGCAGCCCAACGGGACAGGGCCCCTCTGAAAACATTCAGTACTTC. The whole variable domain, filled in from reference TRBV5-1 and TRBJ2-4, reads KAGVTQTPRYLIKTRGQQVTLSCSPISGHRSVSWYQQTPGQGLQFLFEYFSETQRNKGNFPGRFSGRQFSNSRSEMNVSTLELGDSALYLCASSPTGQGPSENIQYFGAGTRLSVL.

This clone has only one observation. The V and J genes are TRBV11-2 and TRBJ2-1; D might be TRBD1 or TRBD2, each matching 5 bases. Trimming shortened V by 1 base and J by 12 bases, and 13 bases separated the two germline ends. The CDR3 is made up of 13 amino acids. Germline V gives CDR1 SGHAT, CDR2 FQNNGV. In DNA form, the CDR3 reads TGTGCCAGCAGCTTAGGGGCCGGGACCAGGCAGTTCTTC. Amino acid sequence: CASSLGAGTRQFF.

CDR3 DNA: TGTGCCAGCAGCTCCAGGGACAGGGGCAATGAGCAGTTCTTC. Residues: CASSSRDRGNEQFF. J is TRBJ2-1 and V is TRBV7-3, with 10 nucleotides matching TRBD1. This CDR3 has 14 amino acids. CDR1 is SGHTA, CDR2 FQGTGA, per germline. The V and J ends lost 4 bases and 6 bases, in that order; junction bases with no gene match: 3.

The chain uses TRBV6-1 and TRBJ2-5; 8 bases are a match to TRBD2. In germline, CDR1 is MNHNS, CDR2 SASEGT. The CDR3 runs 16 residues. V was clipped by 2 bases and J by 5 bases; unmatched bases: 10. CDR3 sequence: CASSEHSGSPWETQYF. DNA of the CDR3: TGTGCCAGCAGTGAACACAGCGGGAGCCCCTGGGAGACCCAGTACTTC.

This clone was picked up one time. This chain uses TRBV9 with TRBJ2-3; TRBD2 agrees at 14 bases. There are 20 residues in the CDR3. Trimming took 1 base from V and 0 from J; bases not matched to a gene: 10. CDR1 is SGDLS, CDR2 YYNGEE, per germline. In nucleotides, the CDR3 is TGTGCCAGCAGCGTAACTCCGGGACTAGCGGGAGCTCGAAGCACAGATACGCAGTATTTT. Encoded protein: CASSVTPGLAGARSTDTQYF.

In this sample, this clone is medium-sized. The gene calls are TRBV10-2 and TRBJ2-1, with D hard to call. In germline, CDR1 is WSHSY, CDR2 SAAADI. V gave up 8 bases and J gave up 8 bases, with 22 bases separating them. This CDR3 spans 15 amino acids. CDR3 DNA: TGCGCCAGCTCCGTCCTTTCTCCATCTCTGGATGAGCAGTTCTTC. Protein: CASSVLSPSLDEQFF.

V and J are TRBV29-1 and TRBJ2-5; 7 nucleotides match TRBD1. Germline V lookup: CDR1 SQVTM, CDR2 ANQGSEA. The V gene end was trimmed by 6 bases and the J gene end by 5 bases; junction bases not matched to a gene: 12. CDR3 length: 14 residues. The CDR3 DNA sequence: TGCAGCGTCCAGACAGGGAGTTCCGTGGAGACCCAGTACTTC. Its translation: CSVQTGSSVETQYF.

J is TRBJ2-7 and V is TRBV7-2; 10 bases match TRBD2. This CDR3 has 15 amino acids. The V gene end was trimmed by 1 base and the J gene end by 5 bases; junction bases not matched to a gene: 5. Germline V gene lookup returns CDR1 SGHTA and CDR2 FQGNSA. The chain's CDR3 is CASSLVLAGADEQYF. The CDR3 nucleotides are TGTGCCAGCAGCTTAGTTCTAGCGGGAGCTGACGAGCAGTACTTC.

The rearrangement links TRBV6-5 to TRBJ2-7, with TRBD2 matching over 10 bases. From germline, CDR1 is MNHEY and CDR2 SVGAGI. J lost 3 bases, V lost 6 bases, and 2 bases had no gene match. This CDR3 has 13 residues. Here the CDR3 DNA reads TGTGCCAGCAGACCTAGCGGGGGCTACGAGCAGTACTTC. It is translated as CASRPSGGYEQYF.

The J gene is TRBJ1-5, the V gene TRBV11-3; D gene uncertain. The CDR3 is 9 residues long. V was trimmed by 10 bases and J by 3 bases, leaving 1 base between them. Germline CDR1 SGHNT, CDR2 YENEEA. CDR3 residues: CATNQPQHF. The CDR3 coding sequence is TGTGCCACCAATCAGCCCCAGCATTTT.

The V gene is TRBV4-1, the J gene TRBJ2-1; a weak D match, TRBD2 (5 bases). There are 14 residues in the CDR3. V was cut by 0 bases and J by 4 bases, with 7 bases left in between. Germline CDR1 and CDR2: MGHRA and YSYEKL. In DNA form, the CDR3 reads TGCGCCAGCAGCCAAGAGGGAGTTTACAATGAGCAGTTCTTC. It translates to CASSQEGVYNEQFF.

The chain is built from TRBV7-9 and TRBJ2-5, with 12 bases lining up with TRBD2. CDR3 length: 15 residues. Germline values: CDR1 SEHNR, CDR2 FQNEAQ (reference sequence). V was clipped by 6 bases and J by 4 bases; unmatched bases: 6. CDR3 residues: CASRGLAGRGETQYF. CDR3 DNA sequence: TGTGCCAGCAGAGGACTAGCGGGAAGGGGAGAGACCCAGTACTTC. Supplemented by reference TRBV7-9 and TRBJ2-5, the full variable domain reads DTGVSQNPRHKITKRGQNVTFRCDPISEHNRLYWYRQTLGQGPEFLTYFQNEAQLEKSRLLSDRFSAERPKGSFSTLEIQRTEQGDSAMYLCASRGLAGRGETQYFGPGTRLLVL.

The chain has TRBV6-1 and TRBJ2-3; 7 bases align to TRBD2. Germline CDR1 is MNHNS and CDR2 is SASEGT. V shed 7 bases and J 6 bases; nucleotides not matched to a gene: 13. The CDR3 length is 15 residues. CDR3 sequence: CASKEASGMGDTQYF. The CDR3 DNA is TGTGCCAGCAAGGAGGCCAGCGGGATGGGGGATACGCAGTATTTT.

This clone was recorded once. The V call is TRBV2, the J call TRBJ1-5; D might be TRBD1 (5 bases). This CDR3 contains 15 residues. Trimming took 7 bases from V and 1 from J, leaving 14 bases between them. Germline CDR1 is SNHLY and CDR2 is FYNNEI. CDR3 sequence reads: CASKGGRASNQPQHF. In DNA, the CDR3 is TGTGCCAGCAAGGGAGGCAGGGCAAGCAATCAGCCCCAGCATTTT.

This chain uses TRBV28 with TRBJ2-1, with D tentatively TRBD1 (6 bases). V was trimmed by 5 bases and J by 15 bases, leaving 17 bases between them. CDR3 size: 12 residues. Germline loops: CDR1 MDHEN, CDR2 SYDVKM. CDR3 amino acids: CASSPGHPLGFF. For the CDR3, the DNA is TGTGCCAGCAGTCCGGGACACCCGCTGGGGTTCTTC.

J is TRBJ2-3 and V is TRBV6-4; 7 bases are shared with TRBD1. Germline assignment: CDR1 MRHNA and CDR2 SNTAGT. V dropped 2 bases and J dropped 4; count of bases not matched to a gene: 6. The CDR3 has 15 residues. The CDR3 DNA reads TGTGCCAGCAGTGACGCGAGGGGGCTCTCAGATACGCAGTATTTT. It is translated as CASSDARGLSDTQYF.

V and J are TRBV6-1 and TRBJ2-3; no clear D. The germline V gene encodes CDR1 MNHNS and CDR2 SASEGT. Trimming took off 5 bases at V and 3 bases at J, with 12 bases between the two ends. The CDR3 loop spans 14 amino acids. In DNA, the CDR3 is TGTGCCAGCAGTACCTACCGACGGACAGATACGCAGTATTTT. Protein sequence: CASSTYRRTDTQYF.

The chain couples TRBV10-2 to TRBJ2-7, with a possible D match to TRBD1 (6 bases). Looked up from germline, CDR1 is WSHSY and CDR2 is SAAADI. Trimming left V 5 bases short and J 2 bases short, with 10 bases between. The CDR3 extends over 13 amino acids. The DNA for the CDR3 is TGCGCCAGCAGTCCGACAGGAACCTACGAGCAGTACTTC. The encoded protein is CASSPTGTYEQYF.

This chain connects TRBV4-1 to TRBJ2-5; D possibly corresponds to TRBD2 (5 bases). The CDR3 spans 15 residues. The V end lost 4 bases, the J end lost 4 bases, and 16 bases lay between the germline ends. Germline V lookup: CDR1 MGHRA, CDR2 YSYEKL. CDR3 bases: TGCGCCAGCAGCCGTGCCGGGGAAGAGGGAGAGACCCAGTACTTC. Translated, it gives CASSRAGEEGETQYF.

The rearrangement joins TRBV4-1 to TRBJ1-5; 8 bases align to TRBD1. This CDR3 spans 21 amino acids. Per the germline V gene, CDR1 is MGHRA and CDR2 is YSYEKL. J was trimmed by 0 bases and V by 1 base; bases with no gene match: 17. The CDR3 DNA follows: TGCGCCAGCAGCCAAGGAGAGACAGGGGCTACCATGCTAAATAGCAATCAGCCCCAGCATTTT. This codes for CASSQGETGATMLNSNQPQHF.

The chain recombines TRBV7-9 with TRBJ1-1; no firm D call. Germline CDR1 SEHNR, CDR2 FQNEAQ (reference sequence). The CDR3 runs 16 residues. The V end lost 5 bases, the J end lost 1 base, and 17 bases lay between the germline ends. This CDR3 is CASSPRFQAGNTEAFF. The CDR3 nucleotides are TGTGCCAGCAGCCCACGGTTTCAGGCTGGGAACACTGAAGCTTTCTTT.

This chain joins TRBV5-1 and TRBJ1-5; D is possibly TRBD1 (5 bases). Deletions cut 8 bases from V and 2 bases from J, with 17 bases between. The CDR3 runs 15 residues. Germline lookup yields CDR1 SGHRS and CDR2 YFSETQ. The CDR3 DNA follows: TGCGCCAGTAGCCCGCGAGGGGAAGGCAATCAGCCCCAGCATTTT. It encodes CASSPRGEGNQPQHF. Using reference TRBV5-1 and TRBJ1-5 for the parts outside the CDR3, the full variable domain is KAGVTQTPRYLIKTRGQQVTLSCSPISGHRSVSWYQQTPGQGLQFLFEYFSETQRNKGNFPGRFSGRQFSNSRSEMNVSTLELGDSALYLCASSPRGEGNQPQHFGDGTRLSIL.

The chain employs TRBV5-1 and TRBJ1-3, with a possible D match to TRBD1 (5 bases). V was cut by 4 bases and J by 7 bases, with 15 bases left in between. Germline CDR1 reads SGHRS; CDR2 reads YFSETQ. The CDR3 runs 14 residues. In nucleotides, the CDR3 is TGCGCCAGCAGCGTTAATTCCGAGGGGAACACCATATATTTT. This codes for CASSVNSEGNTIYF.

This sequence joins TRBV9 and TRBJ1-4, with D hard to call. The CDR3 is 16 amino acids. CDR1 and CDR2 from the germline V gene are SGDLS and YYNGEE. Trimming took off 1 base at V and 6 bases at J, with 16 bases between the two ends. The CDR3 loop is CASSVRGGLNDEKLFF. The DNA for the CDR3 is TGTGCCAGCAGCGTACGGGGAGGGTTGAATGATGAAAAACTGTTTTTT.

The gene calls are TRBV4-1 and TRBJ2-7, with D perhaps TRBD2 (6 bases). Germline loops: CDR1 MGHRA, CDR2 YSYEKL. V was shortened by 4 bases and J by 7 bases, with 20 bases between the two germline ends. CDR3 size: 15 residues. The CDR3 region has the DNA TGCGCCAGCAGCCCCCCAGGGACTGGGTCGGGGGAGCAGTACTTC. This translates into CASSPPGTGSGEQYF.

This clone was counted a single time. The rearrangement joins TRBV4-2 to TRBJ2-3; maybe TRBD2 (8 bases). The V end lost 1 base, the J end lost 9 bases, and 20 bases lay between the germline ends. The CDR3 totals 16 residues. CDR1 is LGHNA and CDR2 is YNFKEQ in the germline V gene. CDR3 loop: CASSQANREGAGTQYF. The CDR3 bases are TGTGCCAGCAGCCAAGCGAATCGGGAGGGGGCAGGGACGCAGTATTTT.

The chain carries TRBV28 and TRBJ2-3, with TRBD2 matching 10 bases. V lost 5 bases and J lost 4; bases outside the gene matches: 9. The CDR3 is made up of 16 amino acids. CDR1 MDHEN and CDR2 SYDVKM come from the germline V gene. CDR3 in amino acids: CASSPPASGSPDTQYF. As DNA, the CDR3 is TGTGCCAGCAGTCCCCCGGCTAGCGGGAGTCCAGATACGCAGTATTTT.

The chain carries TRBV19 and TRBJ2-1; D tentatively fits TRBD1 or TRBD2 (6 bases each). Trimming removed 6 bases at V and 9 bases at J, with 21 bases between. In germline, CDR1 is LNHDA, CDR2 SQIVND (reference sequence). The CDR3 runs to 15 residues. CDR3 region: CASREGGPLHGEQFF. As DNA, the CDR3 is TGTGCCAGTAGGGAAGGGGGGCCCCTACATGGTGAGCAGTTCTTC.

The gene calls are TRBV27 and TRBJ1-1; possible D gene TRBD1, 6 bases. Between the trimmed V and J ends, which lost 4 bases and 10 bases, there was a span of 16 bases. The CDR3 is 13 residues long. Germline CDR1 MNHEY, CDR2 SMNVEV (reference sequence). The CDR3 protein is CASSSTGGLGAFF. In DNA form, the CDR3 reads TGTGCCAGCAGTTCCACCGGGGGGCTCGGAGCTTTCTTT.